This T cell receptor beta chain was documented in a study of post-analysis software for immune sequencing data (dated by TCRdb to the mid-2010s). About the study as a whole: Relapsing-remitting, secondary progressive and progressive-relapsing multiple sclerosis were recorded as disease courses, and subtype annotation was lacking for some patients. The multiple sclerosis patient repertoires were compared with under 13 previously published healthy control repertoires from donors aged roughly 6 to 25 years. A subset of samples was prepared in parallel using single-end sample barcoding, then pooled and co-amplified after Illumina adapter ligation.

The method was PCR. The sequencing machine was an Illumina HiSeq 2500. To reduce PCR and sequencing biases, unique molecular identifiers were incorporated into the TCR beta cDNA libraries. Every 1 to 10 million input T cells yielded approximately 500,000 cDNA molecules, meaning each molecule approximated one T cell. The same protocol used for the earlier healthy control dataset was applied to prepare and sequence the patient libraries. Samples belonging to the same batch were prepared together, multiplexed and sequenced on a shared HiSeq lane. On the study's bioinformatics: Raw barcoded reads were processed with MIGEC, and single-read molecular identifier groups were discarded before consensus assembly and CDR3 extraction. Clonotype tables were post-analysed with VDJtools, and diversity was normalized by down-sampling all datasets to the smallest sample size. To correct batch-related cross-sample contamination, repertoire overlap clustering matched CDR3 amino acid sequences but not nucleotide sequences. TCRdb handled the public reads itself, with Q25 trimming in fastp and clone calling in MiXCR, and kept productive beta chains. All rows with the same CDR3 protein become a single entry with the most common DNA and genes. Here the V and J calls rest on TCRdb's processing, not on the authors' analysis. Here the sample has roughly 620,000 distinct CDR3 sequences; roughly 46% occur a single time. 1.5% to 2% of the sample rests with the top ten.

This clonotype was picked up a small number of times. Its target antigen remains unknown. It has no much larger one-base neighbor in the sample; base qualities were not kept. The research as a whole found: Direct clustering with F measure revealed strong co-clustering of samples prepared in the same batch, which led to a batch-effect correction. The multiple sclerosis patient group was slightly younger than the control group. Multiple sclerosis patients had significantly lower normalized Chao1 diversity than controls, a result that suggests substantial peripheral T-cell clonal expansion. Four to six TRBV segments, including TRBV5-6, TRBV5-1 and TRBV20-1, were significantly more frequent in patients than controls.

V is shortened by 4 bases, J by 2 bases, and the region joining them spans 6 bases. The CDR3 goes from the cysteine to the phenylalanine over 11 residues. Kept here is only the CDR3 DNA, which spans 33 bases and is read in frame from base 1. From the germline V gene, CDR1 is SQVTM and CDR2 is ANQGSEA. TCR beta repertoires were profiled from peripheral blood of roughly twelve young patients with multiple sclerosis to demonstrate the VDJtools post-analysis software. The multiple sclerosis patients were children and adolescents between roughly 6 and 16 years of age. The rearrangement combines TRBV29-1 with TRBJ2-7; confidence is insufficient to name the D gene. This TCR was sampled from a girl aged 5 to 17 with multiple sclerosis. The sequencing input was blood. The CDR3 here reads CSVVQPYEQYF. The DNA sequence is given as TGCAGCGTTGTACAACCCTACGAGCAGTACTTC.